Following are 23 T cell receptor beta chains from one sample sequenced in a study of T cell responses to AZD1222 COVID-19 vaccine. The method was immunoSEQ multiplex PCR; TCRdb's version includes in-frame clones alone and lacks a portion of them. The table includes around 50,000 clones, approximately 83% detected once. The input for sequencing was peripheral blood, taken on day 0 of AZD1222 vaccination. Every receptor here comes from an adult in good health.

This clone was detected only once. CDR3 amino acids: CASSPPGRMIRGTGELFF. CDR3 nucleotides: TGTGCCAGCTCACCACCGGGCCGGATGATAAGGGGCACCGGGGAGCTGTTTTTT. The chain is built from TRBV18 and TRBJ2-2; weak D call: TRBD1 (5 bases). The germline gives CDR1 KGHSH, CDR2 LQKENI. The CDR3 loop spans 18 amino acids. Between the trimmed V and J ends, which lost 0 bases and 4 bases, there was a span of 18 bases. The whole variable domain, filled in from reference TRBV18 and TRBJ2-2, reads NAGVMQNPRHLVRRRGQEARLRCSPMKGHSHVYWYRQLPEEGLKFMVYLQKENIIDESGMPKERFSAEFPKEGPSILRIQQVVRGDSAAYFCASSPPGRMIRGTGELFFGEGSRLTVL.

The chain has TRBV11-2 and TRBJ2-7; D remains unclear. CDR3 length: 14 residues. Germline assignment: CDR1 SGHAT and CDR2 FQNNGV. Trimming shortened V by 1 base and J by 3 bases, and 10 bases separated the two germline ends. CDR3 sequence: CASSLVDGDYEQYF. DNA of the CDR3: TGTGCCAGCAGCTTAGTCGATGGAGACTACGAGCAGTACTTC.

This clone was counted once. The V call is TRBV2, the J call TRBJ1-3; 9 nucleotides align to TRBD1. The CDR3 contains 15 residues. V shed 5 bases and J 3 bases; nucleotides not matched to a gene: 5. CDR1 is SNHLY, CDR2 FYNNEI, per germline. CDR3 nucleotide sequence: TGTGCCAGCAGTATACAGGGGGCGCGTGGAAACACCATATATTTT. This sequence encodes CASSIQGARGNTIYF.

This clone has more than one count but fewer than ten. The chain joins TRBV6-5 to TRBJ2-1, with a possible D match to TRBD2 (5 bases). Trimming left V 0 bases short and J 9 bases short, with 18 bases between. The CDR3 spans 16 residues. Looked up from germline, CDR1 is MNHEY and CDR2 is SVGAGI. CDR3 DNA: TGTGCCAGCAGTTACTCGATAACTCCCTCCGGAGGTGAGCAGTTCTTC. Translated, it gives CASSYSITPSGGEQFF.

The count of this clone is one. The chain is built from TRBV27 and TRBJ2-3; 12 bases match TRBD2. The CDR3 is made up of 16 amino acids. Germline assignment: CDR1 MNHEY and CDR2 SMNVEV (reference sequence). Trimming cost V 5 bases and J 5 bases; bases outside gene matches: 8. CDR3 in DNA: TGTGCCAGCAGTCGCCGACTAGCGGGAGCGGGAGATACGCAGTATTTT. It yields the protein CASSRRLAGAGDTQYF.

This clone was recorded many times. The V and J genes are TRBV6-1 and TRBJ1-1; D remains unclear. V lost 2 bases to trimming and J lost 5 bases, with 9 bases between them. The CDR3 is 13 residues long. From germline, CDR1 is MNHNS and CDR2 SASEGT. The DNA of the CDR3 is TGTGCCAGCAGTGAATTGGGTAGGACTGAAGCTTTCTTT. Protein: CASSELGRTEAFF.

The genes are TRBV9 and TRBJ2-6; D ambiguous. The CDR3 is 15 residues long. Trimming shortened V by 0 bases and J by 2 bases, and 6 bases separated the two germline ends. Germline CDR1 SGDLS, CDR2 YYNGEE. CDR3 nucleotide sequence: TGTGCCAGCAGCGTAGATGGAGCTGGGGCCAACGTCCTGACTTTC. The encoded protein is CASSVDGAGANVLTF.

In this sample, this clone is medium-sized. The chain has TRBV11-3 and TRBJ1-1, with no clear D. Trimming cost V 3 bases and J 3 bases, with 8 bases left between them. Per the germline V gene, CDR1 is SGHNT and CDR2 is YENEEA. The CDR3 is 13 residues long. The chain's CDR3 is CASSLSIYTEAFF. The CDR3 DNA follows: TGTGCCAGCAGCTTGTCAATCTACACTGAAGCTTTCTTT.

The chain uses TRBV7-9 and TRBJ2-2; D might be TRBD2 (5 bases). The V gene lost 3 bases and the J gene lost 5 bases, with 19 bases spanning the gap. The CDR3 covers 17 residues. Germline CDR1 and CDR2: SEHNR and FQNEAQ (reference sequence). The CDR3 bases are TGTGCCAGCAGCTTCGCCAGCGGCGTCTTCGGGACCGGGGAGCTGTTTTTT. Its translation is CASSFASGVFGTGELFF.

The chain employs TRBV5-4 and TRBJ1-2; D is unclear. This CDR3 region has 15 residues. Germline V CDR1 and CDR2: SGHNT, YYREEE (reference sequence). Trimming took off 0 bases at V and 0 bases at J, with 9 bases between the two ends. This chain's CDR3 is CASSLDLKANYGYTF. The CDR3 nucleotides read TGTGCCAGCAGCTTGGATCTTAAAGCTAACTATGGCTACACCTTC.

In nucleotides, the CDR3 is TGTGCCAGCAGTTTCAACCTAGGGGAGCAGTACTTC. Translated: CASSFNLGEQYF. The chain carries TRBV28 and TRBJ2-7, with D uncertain. Germline V gives CDR1 MDHEN, CDR2 SYDVKM. The CDR3 covers 12 residues. The ends were cut back, 3 bases at V and 7 bases at J, with 10 bases in the middle.

The genes are TRBV3-1 (or the pseudogene TRBV3-2) and TRBJ1-2; 7 nucleotides align to TRBD1. The CDR3 totals 12 residues. Unmatched junction bases numbered 13, after V lost 8 bases and J lost 13 bases. Germline values: CDR1 LGHDT, CDR2 YNNKEL (reference sequence). In nucleotides, the CDR3 is TGTGCCAGCTCCCAAGTAAGGGGGCTGTGCACCTTC. Translated: CASSQVRGLCTF.

This chain joins TRBV19 and TRBJ2-1; D not resolved. The V gene lost 8 bases and the J gene lost 0 bases, with 11 bases spanning the gap. The length of the CDR3 is 14 residues. Germline V CDR1 and CDR2: LNHDA, SQIVND (reference sequence). The CDR3 protein is CASRGSSSYNEQFF. CDR3 nucleotides: TGTGCCAGTCGAGGTTCCAGCTCCTACAATGAGCAGTTCTTC.

This clone was detected only once. The chain uses TRBV6-5 and TRBJ1-6, with D tentatively TRBD1 (5 bases). CDR3 length: 14 amino acids. Trimming took off 8 bases at V and 9 bases at J, with 17 bases between the two ends. From germline, CDR1 is MNHEY and CDR2 SVGAGI. Written as DNA, the CDR3 is TGTGCCAGCTACTGGGGGGGATTCGGTTCACCCCTCCACTTT. This translates into CASYWGGFGSPLHF.

This sequence joins TRBV28 and TRBJ1-2; 8 positions match TRBD1. This CDR3 comprises 13 residues. Germline lookup yields CDR1 MDHEN and CDR2 SYDVKM. V gave up 7 bases and J gave up 4 bases; unmatched junction bases: 5. The CDR3 sequence is CASTGGMSYGYTF. Here the CDR3 DNA reads TGTGCCAGCACAGGGGGCATGAGCTATGGCTACACCTTC.

The chain carries TRBV7-9 and TRBJ2-5, with no clear D. Trimming took 5 bases from V and 3 from J, leaving 10 bases between them. Germline CDR1 and CDR2: SEHNR and FQNEAQ (reference sequence). The length of the CDR3 is 13 residues. CDR3 sequence: CASSLDLEETQYF. The DNA for the CDR3 is TGTGCCAGCAGCCTAGACCTTGAAGAGACCCAGTACTTC.

The chain is built from TRBV28 and TRBJ1-5; no clear D gene. V was cut by 3 bases and J by 3 bases, with 9 bases left in between. Germline V CDR1 and CDR2: MDHEN, SYDVKM. CDR3 size: 14 residues. The CDR3 sequence: CASSFERYNQPQHF. The CDR3 region has the DNA TGTGCCAGCAGTTTTGAGAGGTACAATCAGCCCCAGCATTTT.

A few counts support this clone. This chain joins TRBV6-2 or TRBV6-3 and TRBJ1-1; D remains unclear. Germline values: CDR1 MNHEY, CDR2 SVGEGT. The CDR3 is 11 residues long. Trimming cost V 0 bases and J 11 bases, with 7 bases left between them. Here the CDR3 reads CASSYSGWAFF. The CDR3 DNA follows: TGTGCCAGCAGTTACTCTGGGTGGGCTTTCTTT.

This CDR3 reads CASSLEFNEQFF. CDR3 bases: TGCGCCAGCAGCTTGGAATTCAATGAGCAGTTCTTC. The genes are TRBV5-1 and TRBJ2-1, with D unclear. CDR3 size: 12 residues. The V end was cut by 0 bases, the J end by 6 bases, with 4 bases between. Germline CDR1 SGHRS, CDR2 YFSETQ.

CDR3 amino acids: CSASNGNTEAFF. CDR3 nucleotides: TGCAGTGCTAGTAACGGAAACACTGAAGCTTTCTTT. The J gene is TRBJ1-1, the V gene TRBV20-1; D not resolved. Trimming cost V 3 bases and J 2 bases, with 7 bases left between them. Germline-derived CDR1 and CDR2 are DFQATT and SNEGSKA (reference sequence). CDR3 size: 12 residues.

V usage is TRBV2 and J usage is TRBJ2-1; TRBD2 aligns across 8 bases. This CDR3 region has 15 residues. Per germline, CDR1 SNHLY and CDR2 FYNNEI. The V and J ends lost 6 bases and 8 bases, in that order; junction bases with no gene match: 12. The CDR3 reads CASSPGGRARYEQFF. CDR3 nucleotides: TGTGCCAGCAGCCCGGGGGGGAGGGCCAGATATGAGCAGTTCTTC.

The rearrangement uses TRBV4-2 and TRBJ1-1; D not resolved. Trimming took 0 bases from V and 3 from J, leaving 5 bases between them. CDR3 length: 13 residues. Germline V gene data show CDR1 as LGHNA and CDR2 as YNFKEQ. CDR3 bases: TGTGCCAGCAGCCAAGACGGGGACACTGAAGCTTTCTTT. Its translation: CASSQDGDTEAFF.

The DNA for the CDR3 is TGTGCCAGCAGCTTGACTCCGGGACAAGCCTACGAGCAGTACTTC. This translates into CASSLTPGQAYEQYF. This chain links TRBV7-8 with TRBJ2-7; weak D call: TRBD1 (6 bases). CDR3 length equals 15 residues. V shed 3 bases and J shed 2 bases, with 14 bases lying between them. Germline CDR1 and CDR2: SGHVS and FQNEAQ. Together with reference TRBV7-8 and TRBJ2-7, the CDR3 gives the full variable domain: GAGVSQSPRYKVAKRGQDVALRCDPISGHVSLFWYQQALGQGPEFLTYFQNEAQLDKSGLPSDRFFAERPEGSVSTLKIQRTQQEDSAVYLCASSLTPGQAYEQYFGPGTRLTVT.